The 14 T cell receptor beta chains below were found in one sample sequenced in a study of T cells after yellow fever vaccination. TCRdb itself ran the 5' RACE reads through MiXCR, one entry per CDR3 protein. Among a few hundred thousand distinct CDR3 sequences listed, around 4% were seen once. Sequences were derived from PBMCs, sampled on the day of the yellow fever booster vaccination. These receptors were collected from a man between 18 and 35 years old who received the YFV17D yellow fever vaccine.

There are a few counts of this clonotype. This rearrangement joins TRBV6-5 to TRBJ1-6; maybe TRBD1 (5 bases). This CDR3 region has 15 residues. V was shortened by 8 bases and J by 10 bases, with 21 bases between the two germline ends. Germline lookup yields CDR1 MNHEY and CDR2 SVGAGI. This CDR3 reads CASGMDTTPASPLHF. CDR3 nucleotide sequence: TGTGCCAGCGGGATGGACACAACACCCGCATCACCCCTCCACTTT.

The table lists this clonotype with a few counts. V is TRBV5-1 and J is TRBJ2-7; TRBD2 is a possible D gene (5 bases). V was cut by 0 bases and J by 11 bases, with 21 bases left in between. The germline V gene encodes CDR1 SGHRS and CDR2 YFSETQ. This CDR3 has 15 amino acids. The CDR3 DNA sequence: TGCGCCAGCAGCTTGGTAGAGCGGCAACCACCCTGGGAGTACTTC. As protein: CASSLVERQPPWEYF.

This clonotype came up many times. CDR3 coding DNA: TGCAGCGCCACCGGACAGCTCCAAGAGACCCAGTACTTC. This sequence encodes CSATGQLQETQYF. The rearrangement joins TRBV29-1 to TRBJ2-5, with D possibly being TRBD1 (6 bases). V lost 7 bases to trimming and J lost 1 base, with 13 bases between them. This CDR3 is 13 amino acids long. The germline V gene encodes CDR1 SQVTM and CDR2 ANQGSEA. Complete variable domain (other parts from reference TRBV29-1 and TRBJ2-5): SAVISQKPSRDICQRGTSLTIQCQVDSQVTMMFWYRQQPGQSLTLIATANQGSEATYESGFVIDKFPISRPNLTFSTLTVSNMSPEDSSIYLCSATGQLQETQYFGPGTRLLVL.

The table lists this clonotype with many counts. The chain has TRBV4-2 and TRBJ1-3, with 9 bases fitting TRBD1. The J segment lost 4 bases and the V segment lost 6 bases, leaving 7 bases of the junction unmatched. The V gene's germline CDR1 is LGHNA and CDR2 YNFKEQ. The CDR3 runs to 15 residues. As DNA, the CDR3 is TGTGCCAGCAGACGACAGGGGGAGTTCGGAAACACCATATATTTT. Amino acid sequence: CASRRQGEFGNTIYF.

There are a few counts of this clonotype. The rearrangement uses TRBV6-2 or TRBV6-3 and TRBJ2-7; tentatively, D is TRBD1 (5 bases). Per the germline V gene, CDR1 is MNHEY and CDR2 is SVGEGT. The ends were cut back, 7 bases at V and 7 bases at J, with 20 bases in the middle. CDR3 length: 14 amino acids. The CDR3 DNA follows: TGTGCCAGCACCCCAGTCGACAGCCTAGGGGAGCAGTACGTC. Protein product: CASTPVDSLGEQYV.

This clonotype has ten or more counts. The chain combines TRBV7-2 with TRBJ1-4, with a tentative D call TRBD1 (6 bases). Deletions cut 5 bases from V and 10 bases from J, with 8 bases between. The germline gives CDR1 SGHTA, CDR2 FQGNSA. The CDR3 extends over 11 amino acids. CDR3 bases: TGTGCCAGCAGCCCAGGGGTAAAACTGTTTTTT. Translation: CASSPGVKLFF.

The chain uses TRBV5-1 and TRBJ2-1, with 8 bases that match TRBD2. Per germline, CDR1 SGHRS and CDR2 YFSETQ. Losses at the gene ends were 0 bases for V and 3 bases for J; bases not matched to a gene: 8. The CDR3 length is 17 residues. CDR3 loop: CASSLGPGRGDYNEQFF. The CDR3 nucleotides are TGCGCCAGCAGCTTGGGTCCAGGGCGGGGGGACTACAATGAGCAGTTCTTC.

This clonotype has only a few counts. V is TRBV5-1 and J is TRBJ1-1, with 10 bases lining up with TRBD1. This CDR3 region has 17 residues. Germline trimming cut 0 bases from V and 5 bases from J; bases unmatched to any gene: 10. From germline, CDR1 is SGHRS and CDR2 YFSETQ. The DNA for the CDR3 is TGCGCCAGCAGCTTGGGATGGGGTAGGACAGGGGGTACTGAAGCTTTCTTT. Translation gives CASSLGWGRTGGTEAFF.

This clonotype occurred a few times. The V and J genes are TRBV11-3 and TRBJ2-1, with 12 bases fitting TRBD2. CDR1 is SGHNT, CDR2 YENEEA, per germline. This CDR3 spans 16 amino acids. Trimming cost V 2 bases and J 2 bases; bases outside gene matches: 1. The CDR3 DNA follows: TGTGCCAGCAGCTTAAGGACTAGCGGGGCCTACAATGAGCAGTTCTTC. The encoded protein is CASSLRTSGAYNEQFF.

This clonotype was observed at least ten times. The J gene is TRBJ2-2, the V gene TRBV5-5; no definite D call. CDR1 SGHKS and CDR2 YYEKEE come from the germline V gene (reference sequence). Trimming shortened V by 10 bases and J by 0 bases, and 13 bases separated the two germline ends. This CDR3 region has 14 residues. The CDR3 reads CACNQYANTGELFF. CDR3 nucleotide sequence: TGTGCCTGCAACCAATACGCGAACACCGGGGAGCTGTTTTTT.

This clonotype has only a few counts. The chain recombines TRBV7-8 with TRBJ1-5; 9 nucleotides match TRBD1. With V trimmed by 5 bases and J by 5 bases, 4 bases remained unmatched. The CDR3 consists of 14 residues. In germline, CDR1 is SGHVS, CDR2 FQNEAQ. Here the CDR3 DNA reads TGTGCCAGCAGCAACCGACAGGGGGATCAGCCCCAGCATTTT. Translation: CASSNRQGDQPQHF.

This chain links TRBV28 with TRBJ1-4; unclear D gene. CDR1 is MDHEN and CDR2 is SYDVKM in the germline V gene. V lost 2 bases and J 8 bases, leaving 12 bases between the germline ends. The CDR3 has 14 residues. The chain's CDR3 is CASSLETIGEKLFF. CDR3 nucleotide sequence: TGTGCCAGCAGTTTAGAGACAATCGGGGAAAAACTGTTTTTT.

In its sample, this clonotype was seen a few times. This chain connects TRBV6-4 to TRBJ2-2; D is unresolved. The germline CDR1 and CDR2 sequences are MRHNA and SNTAGT. The CDR3 sequence is 13 residues long. The V end was cut by 0 bases, the J end by 4 bases, with 3 bases between. The CDR3 DNA reads as TGTGCCAGCAGTGACTCGGGCACCGGGGAGCTGTTTTTT. Protein: CASSDSGTGELFF.

This clonotype was observed a few times. The chain joins TRBV7-2 to TRBJ2-7; a weak D match, TRBD1 (5 bases). CDR3 length equals 14 residues. V lost 2 bases to trimming and J lost 7 bases, with 15 bases between them. The germline V gene has CDR1 SGHTA and CDR2 FQGNSA. CDR3 amino acids: CASSLWTTAREQYF. In DNA, the CDR3 is TGTGCCAGCAGCTTATGGACGACAGCCCGGGAGCAGTACTTC. Together with reference TRBV7-2 and TRBJ2-7, the CDR3 gives the full variable domain: GAGVSQSPSNKVTEKGKDVELRCDPISGHTALYWYRQSLGQGLEFLIYFQGNSAPDKSGLPSDRFSAERTGGSVSTLTIQRTQQEDSAVYLCASSLWTTAREQYFGPGTRLTVT.